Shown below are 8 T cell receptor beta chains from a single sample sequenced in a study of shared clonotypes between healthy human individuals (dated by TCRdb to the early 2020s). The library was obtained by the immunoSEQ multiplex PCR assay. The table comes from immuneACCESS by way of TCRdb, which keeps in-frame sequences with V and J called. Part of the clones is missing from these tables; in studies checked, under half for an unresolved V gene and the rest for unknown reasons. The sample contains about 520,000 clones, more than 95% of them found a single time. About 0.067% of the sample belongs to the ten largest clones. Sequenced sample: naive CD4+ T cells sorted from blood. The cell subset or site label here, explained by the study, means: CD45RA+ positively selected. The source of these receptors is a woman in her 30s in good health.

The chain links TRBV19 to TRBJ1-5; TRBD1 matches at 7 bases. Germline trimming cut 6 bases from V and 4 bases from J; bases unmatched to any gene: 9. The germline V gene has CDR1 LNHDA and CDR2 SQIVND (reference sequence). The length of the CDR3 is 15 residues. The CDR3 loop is CASRGSGTDNQPQHF. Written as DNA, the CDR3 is TGTGCCAGTAGAGGGAGCGGGACAGATAATCAGCCCCAGCATTTT.

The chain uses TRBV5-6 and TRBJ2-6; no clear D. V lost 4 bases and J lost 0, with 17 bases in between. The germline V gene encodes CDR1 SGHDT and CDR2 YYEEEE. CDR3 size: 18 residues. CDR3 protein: CASSRNRAASSGANVLTF. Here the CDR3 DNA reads TGTGCCAGCAGCAGGAATCGGGCAGCTAGCTCTGGGGCCAACGTCCTGACTTTC.

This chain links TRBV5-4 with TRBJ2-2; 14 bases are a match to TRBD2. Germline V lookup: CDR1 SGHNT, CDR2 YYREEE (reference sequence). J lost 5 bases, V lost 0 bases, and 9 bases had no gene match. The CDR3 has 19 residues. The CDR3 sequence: CASSLAWGLAGEDTGELFF. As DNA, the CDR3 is TGTGCCAGCAGCTTGGCCTGGGGACTAGCGGGAGAGGATACCGGGGAGCTGTTTTTT.

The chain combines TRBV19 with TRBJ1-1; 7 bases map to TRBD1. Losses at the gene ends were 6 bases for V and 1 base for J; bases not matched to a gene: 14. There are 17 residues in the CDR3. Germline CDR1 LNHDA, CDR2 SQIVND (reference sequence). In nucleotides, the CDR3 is TGTGCCAGTAGCAGGGTCCTTAGGACAGGCAAGAACACTGAAGCTTTCTTT. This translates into CASSRVLRTGKNTEAFF.

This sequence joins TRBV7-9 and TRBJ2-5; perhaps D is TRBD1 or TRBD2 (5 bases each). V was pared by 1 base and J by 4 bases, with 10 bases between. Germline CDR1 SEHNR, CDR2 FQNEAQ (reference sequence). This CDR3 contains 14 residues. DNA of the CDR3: TGTGCCAGCAGCTTAGTAAGTGGGGGAGAGACCCAGTACTTC. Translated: CASSLVSGGETQYF.

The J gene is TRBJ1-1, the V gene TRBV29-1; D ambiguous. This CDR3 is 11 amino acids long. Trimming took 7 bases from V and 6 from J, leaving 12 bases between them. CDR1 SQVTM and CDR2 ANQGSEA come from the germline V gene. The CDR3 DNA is TGCAGCGGAAAACGGGCATCTGAAGCTTTCTTT. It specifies CSGKRASEAFF.

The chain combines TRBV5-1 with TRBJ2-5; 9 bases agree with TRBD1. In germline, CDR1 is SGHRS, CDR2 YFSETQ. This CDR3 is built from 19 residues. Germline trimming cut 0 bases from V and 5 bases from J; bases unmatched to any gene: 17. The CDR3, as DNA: TGCGCCAGCAGCTTGGATCGATGGGGGGACAGGGCTCGGTCGGAGACCCAGTACTTC. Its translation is CASSLDRWGDRARSETQYF.

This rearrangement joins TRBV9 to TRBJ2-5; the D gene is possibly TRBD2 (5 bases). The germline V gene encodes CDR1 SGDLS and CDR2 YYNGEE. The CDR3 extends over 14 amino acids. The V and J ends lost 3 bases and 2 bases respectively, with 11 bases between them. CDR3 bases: TGTGCCAGCAGCGGCACTAGGCTACAAGAGACCCAGTACTTC. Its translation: CASSGTRLQETQYF.